Presented here are 9 T cell receptor beta chains from one specimen sequenced in a study of cytomegalovirus exposure and HLA in healthy donors. The study ran its PCR with 60 Vbeta and 13 Jbeta primers. Method: immunoSEQ multiplex PCR; TCRdb's copy keeps in-frame clones and lacks some. The sample lists roughly 100,000 clones, 70% to 85% occurring once. Material: PBMCs. The receptors here all came from a boy aged 5-17 years in good health and CMV-seronegative.

This rearrangement joins TRBV13 to TRBJ1-1, with D unresolved. The germline V gene has CDR1 PRHDT and CDR2 FYEKMQ (reference sequence). The CDR3 spans 15 residues. V was clipped by 0 bases and J by 5 bases, with 13 bases between them. CDR3 DNA: TGTGCCAGCAGCTTAGGCTCGTATCGGGTAACTGAAGCTTTCTTT. It codes for CASSLGSYRVTEAFF.

The rearrangement uses TRBV7-8 and TRBJ1-2; 11 nucleotides line up with TRBD1. CDR1 is SGHVS, CDR2 FQNEAQ, per germline. V dropped 1 base and J dropped 2; count of bases not matched to a gene: 6. The CDR3 is 17 amino acids. Written as DNA, the CDR3 is TGTGCCAGCAGCTTAGGAACGGGACAGGGGGAGAACTATGGCTACACCTTC. Its protein is CASSLGTGQGENYGYTF.

This clone has just one count. The V and J genes are TRBV5-6 and TRBJ1-1; TRBD1 agrees at 11 bases. This CDR3 comprises 15 residues. The V gene's germline CDR1 is SGHDT and CDR2 YYEEEE. Germline trimming cut 2 bases from V and 11 bases from J; bases unmatched to any gene: 11. The CDR3 coding sequence is TGTGCCAGCAGCTTAACCGGACAGGGGGCTTCTTGGGCTTTCTTT. Its protein product is CASSLTGQGASWAFF.

The V gene is TRBV6-1, the J gene TRBJ2-1; 9 bases agree with TRBD1. The germline CDR1 and CDR2 sequences are MNHNS and SASEGT. V was pared by 3 bases and J by 3 bases, with 3 bases of the junction left unmatched. The CDR3 totals 15 residues. The DNA of the CDR3 is TGTGCCAGCAGTGACACGACAGGGGGCTACAATGAGCAGTTCTTC. Translated: CASSDTTGGYNEQFF.

This clone is a singleton in its sample. The chain combines TRBV5-1 with TRBJ2-3, with 8 bases lining up with TRBD2. Unmatched junction bases numbered 11, after V lost 0 bases and J lost 2 bases. Germline assignment: CDR1 SGHRS and CDR2 YFSETQ. The CDR3 is 18 residues long. CDR3 nucleotide sequence: TGCGCCAGCAGCTTGGTGACTAGCGTAAGGTCTACCACAGATACGCAGTATTTT. This gives the protein CASSLVTSVRSTTDTQYF.

Details on this clone: Other DNA variants within this sample encode the same CDR3. This chain links TRBV5-4 with TRBJ1-2, with a weak D call TRBD1 (5 bases). The CDR3 is 13 residues long. CDR1 and CDR2 from the germline V gene are SGHNT and YYREEE (reference sequence). Between the trimmed V and J ends, which lost 4 bases and 2 bases, there was a span of 9 bases. CDR3 sequence: CASSPDRNYGYTF. In DNA form, the CDR3 reads TGTGCCAGCAGCCCAGACAGAAACTATGGCTACACCTTC.

The chain couples TRBV30 to TRBJ1-5; 9 bases agree with TRBD1. The V and J ends lost 0 bases and 6 bases, in that order; junction bases with no gene match: 9. Germline V CDR1 and CDR2: GTSNPN, SVGIG (reference sequence). This CDR3 is 16 amino acids long. CDR3 sequence reads: CAWSVRTGASIQPQHF. Written as DNA, the CDR3 is TGTGCCTGGAGTGTACGGACAGGGGCCTCGATTCAGCCCCAGCATTTT.

This clone was counted only a few times. The chain links TRBV4-3 to TRBJ1-1; 7 bases line up with TRBD1. The CDR3 has 16 residues. V lost 0 bases, J lost 2 bases, and 6 bases stayed unmatched. CDR1 is LGHNA, CDR2 YSLEER, per germline. The DNA for the CDR3 is TGCGCCAGCAGCCAAGAGCCGGGACAGAGAAACACTGAAGCTTTCTTT. This encodes CASSQEPGQRNTEAFF.

This clone was seen a handful of times. V is TRBV7-9 and J is TRBJ1-1; D is possibly TRBD1 (5 bases). V was shortened by 0 bases and J by 1 base, with 15 bases between the two germline ends. Germline values: CDR1 SEHNR, CDR2 FQNEAQ (reference sequence). The CDR3 sequence is 17 residues long. CDR3 amino acids: CASSLAGWAGPNTEAFF. The CDR3 DNA reads TGTGCCAGCAGCTTAGCAGGGTGGGCAGGGCCGAACACTGAAGCTTTCTTT.